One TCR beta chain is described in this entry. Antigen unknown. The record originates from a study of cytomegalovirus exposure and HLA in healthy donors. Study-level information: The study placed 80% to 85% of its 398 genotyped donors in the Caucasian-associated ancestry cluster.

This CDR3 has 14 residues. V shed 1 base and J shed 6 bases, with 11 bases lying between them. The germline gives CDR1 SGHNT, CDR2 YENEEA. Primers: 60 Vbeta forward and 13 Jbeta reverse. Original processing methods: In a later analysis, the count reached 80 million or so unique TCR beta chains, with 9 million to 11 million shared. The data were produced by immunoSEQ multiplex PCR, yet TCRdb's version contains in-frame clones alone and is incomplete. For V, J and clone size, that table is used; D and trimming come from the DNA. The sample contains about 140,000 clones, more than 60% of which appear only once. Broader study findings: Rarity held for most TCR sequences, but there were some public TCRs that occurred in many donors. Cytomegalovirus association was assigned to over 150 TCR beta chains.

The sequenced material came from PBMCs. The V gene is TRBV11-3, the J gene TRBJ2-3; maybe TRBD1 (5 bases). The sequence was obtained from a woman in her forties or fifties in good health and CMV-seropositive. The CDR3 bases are TGTGCCAGCAGCTTAGGTTTCCCAGGGGATACGCAGTATTTT. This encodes CASSLGFPGDTQYF.